This T cell receptor (beta chain) stems from a study of cytomegalovirus exposure and HLA in healthy donors. Findings of the study overall: A prior analysis recorded that most TCR beta V segments were productive about 87% or about 30% of the time. Later genetic work tied a missense DCLRE1C variant to beta-chain V and J trimming. Reports indicated that the classifier achieved high specificity and sensitivity in diagnosing cytomegalovirus status.

A multiplex PCR was run with 60 Vbeta primers and 13 Jbeta primers. The data were produced by immunoSEQ multiplex PCR, yet TCRdb's version contains in-frame clones alone and is incomplete. The sample yields over 150,000 clones, over 65% seen once. This clone was seen a single time. Its antigen remains unknown. Per germline, CDR1 MNHEY and CDR2 SMNVEV (reference sequence). CDR3 length equals 15 residues. The V gene lost 5 bases and the J gene lost 1 base, with 14 bases spanning the gap. This TCR was recovered from a woman in her thirties or forties in good health and CMV-seronegative. Sequenced material: PBMCs. The rearrangement uses TRBV27 and TRBJ1-1; possible D gene TRBD1, 6 bases. CDR3 in amino acids: CASSLIGTPNTEAFF. CDR3 coding DNA: TGTGCCAGCAGTCTCATCGGGACACCGAACACTGAAGCTTTCTTT.